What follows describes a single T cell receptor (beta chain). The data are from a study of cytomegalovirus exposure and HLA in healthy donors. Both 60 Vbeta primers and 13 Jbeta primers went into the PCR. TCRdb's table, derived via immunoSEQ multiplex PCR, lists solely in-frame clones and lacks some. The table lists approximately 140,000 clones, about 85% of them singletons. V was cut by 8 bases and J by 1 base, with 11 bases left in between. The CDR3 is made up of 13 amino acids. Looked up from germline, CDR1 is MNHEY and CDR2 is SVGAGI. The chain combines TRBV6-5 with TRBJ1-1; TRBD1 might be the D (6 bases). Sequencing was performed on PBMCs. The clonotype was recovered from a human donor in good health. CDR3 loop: CASCPRGNTEAFF. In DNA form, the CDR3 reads TGTGCCAGCTGTCCCAGGGGGAACACTGAAGCTTTCTTT.